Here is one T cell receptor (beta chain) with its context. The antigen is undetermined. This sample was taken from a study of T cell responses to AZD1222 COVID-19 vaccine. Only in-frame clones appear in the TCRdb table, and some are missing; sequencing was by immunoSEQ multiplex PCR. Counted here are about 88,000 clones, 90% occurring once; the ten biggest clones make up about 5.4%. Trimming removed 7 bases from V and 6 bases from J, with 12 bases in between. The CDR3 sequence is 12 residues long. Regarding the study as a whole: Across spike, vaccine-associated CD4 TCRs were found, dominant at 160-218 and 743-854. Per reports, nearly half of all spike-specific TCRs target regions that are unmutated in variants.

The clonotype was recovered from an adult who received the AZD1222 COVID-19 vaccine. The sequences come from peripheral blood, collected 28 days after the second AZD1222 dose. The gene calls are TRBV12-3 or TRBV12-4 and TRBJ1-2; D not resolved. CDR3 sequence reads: CASKEPPDGYTF. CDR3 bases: TGTGCCAGCAAAGAGCCCCCGGATGGCTACACCTTC.